This passage covers 18 T cell receptor beta chains from one sample sequenced in a study of human T cells and chemical hapten exposure. One entry per CDR3 protein results from TCRdb running MiXCR on the RACE reads. The table shows around 380,000 distinct CDR3 sequences, with roughly 4.8% occurring only once. This sample's time point: patch test 1, 2 weeks after DPC sensitization. The treatment: therapeutic diphenylcyclopropenone sensitization with weekly scalp DPC. Sequenced material: whole blood, taken in connection with sensitization to the hapten diphenylcyclopropenone (DPC). Receptor source: a woman aged 45 to 65 with alopecia areata. Some clones in this sample may be carry-over from other donors' samples.

There are many counts of this clonotype. The CDR3 DNA follows: TGCAGCGTTGGGGGGACTAGCGGGAGACTGTACAATGAGCAGTTCTTC. It specifies CSVGGTSGRLYNEQFF. This rearrangement joins TRBV29-1 to TRBJ2-1; TRBD2 matches at 14 bases. The CDR3 loop spans 16 amino acids. In germline, CDR1 is SQVTM, CDR2 ANQGSEA. Germline trimming cut 4 bases from V and 4 bases from J; bases unmatched to any gene: 6.

The gene calls are TRBV30 and TRBJ2-3, with 14 positions matching TRBD2. Trimming took 2 bases from V and 7 from J; bases not matched to a gene: 8. The germline V gene encodes CDR1 GTSNPN and CDR2 SVGIG (reference sequence). The CDR3 runs 16 residues. In DNA form, the CDR3 reads TGTGCCTGGAGTTCCGGGACTAGCGGGAGAGGATATACGCAGTATTTT. Translation: CAWSSGTSGRGYTQYF. Looking up the rest from reference TRBV30 and TRBJ2-3 gives the full variable domain: SQTIHQWPATLVQPVGSPLSLECTVEGTSNPNLYWYRQAAGRGLQLLFYSVGIGQISSEVPQNLSASRPQDRQFILSSKKLLLSDSGFYLCAWSSGTSGRGYTQYFGPGTRLTVL.

This clonotype was detected ten times or more. The chain combines TRBV29-1 with TRBJ2-5, with 9 bases lining up with TRBD2. Germline loops: CDR1 SQVTM, CDR2 ANQGSEA. CDR3 length equals 14 residues. The J segment lost 2 bases and the V segment lost 6 bases, leaving 7 bases of the junction unmatched. In DNA form, the CDR3 reads TGCAGCGTCTTAGCGGGGGATCTTCAAGAGACCCAGTACTTC. Amino acids: CSVLAGDLQETQYF.

The chain employs TRBV20-1 and TRBJ1-5, with 8 bases that match TRBD1. The V segment lost 3 bases and the J segment 7 bases; nucleotides outside the gene matches: 11. This CDR3 has 15 residues. CDR1 is DFQATT, CDR2 SNEGSKA, per germline (reference sequence). The CDR3 here is CSASTTTGGRQPQHF. CDR3 in DNA: TGCAGTGCTAGCACCACAACAGGGGGTCGGCAGCCCCAGCATTTT.

This clonotype was detected a few times. This chain joins TRBV2 and TRBJ1-5; the D gene is possibly TRBD1 (5 bases). Trimming stripped 6 bases from V and 4 bases from J, with 16 bases between. This CDR3 spans 15 amino acids. The germline V gene encodes CDR1 SNHLY and CDR2 FYNNEI. This CDR3 is CASRTRDGENQPQHF. CDR3 nucleotide sequence: TGTGCCAGCAGGACCCGGGACGGGGAGAATCAGCCCCAGCATTTT.

The gene calls are TRBV9 and TRBJ2-3, with 11 bases matching TRBD2. From germline, CDR1 is SGDLS and CDR2 YYNGEE. The V gene end was trimmed by 2 bases and the J gene end by 6 bases; junction bases not matched to a gene: 5. The CDR3 length is 15 residues. CDR3 amino acids: CASSVSGGAPDTQYF. The CDR3 nucleotides read TGTGCCAGCAGCGTTAGCGGGGGGGCCCCCGATACGCAGTATTTT.

This clonotype was seen at least ten times. The J gene is TRBJ2-3, the V gene TRBV6-2 or TRBV6-3; D is possibly TRBD2 (5 bases). V was clipped by 5 bases and J by 2 bases, with 11 bases between them. Germline V gives CDR1 MNHEY, CDR2 SVGEGT. CDR3 length: 14 amino acids. The CDR3 coding sequence is TGTGCCAGCAGTCGGCTAGCACTCACAGATACGCAGTATTTT. This translates into CASSRLALTDTQYF.

In this sample, this clonotype turned up many times. The V call is TRBV5-6, the J call TRBJ2-3, with unresolved D. V lost 5 bases and J 6 bases, leaving 13 bases between the germline ends. CDR1 and CDR2 (germline): SGHDT, YYEEEE. The CDR3 consists of 13 residues. The CDR3 sequence is CASRLQETDTQYF. As DNA, the CDR3 is TGTGCCAGCAGGTTACAAGAAACCGATACGCAGTATTTT. The variable domain in full, completed from reference TRBV5-6 and TRBJ2-3, reads DAGVTQSPTHLIKTRGQQVTLRCSPKSGHDTVSWYQQALGQGPQFIFQYYEEEERQRGNFPDRFSGHQFPNYSSELNVNALLLGDSALYLCASRLQETDTQYFGPGTRLTVL.

The genes are TRBV5-1 and TRBJ2-7; 10 bases fit TRBD1. V lost 0 bases to trimming and J lost 6 bases; unmatched junction nucleotides: 0. CDR3 length: 13 residues. The germline V gene encodes CDR1 SGHRS and CDR2 YFSETQ. The CDR3 DNA reads as TGCGCCAGCAGCTTGGGACAGGGGGCCGAGCAGTACTTC. Its translation is CASSLGQGAEQYF.

This clonotype was observed many times. V usage is TRBV5-1 and J usage is TRBJ1-1, with a possible D match to TRBD1 (6 bases). The germline CDR1 and CDR2 sequences are SGHRS and YFSETQ. V dropped 0 bases and J dropped 5 bases, with 14 bases sitting between them. This CDR3 has 15 amino acids. The CDR3 spells CASSLALQGYTEAFF. For the CDR3, the DNA is TGCGCCAGCAGCTTGGCCCTACAGGGATATACTGAAGCTTTCTTT.

This clonotype was detected ten times or more. The V gene is TRBV29-1, the J gene TRBJ2-7; 12 nucleotides agree with TRBD2. This CDR3 region has 14 residues. The germline CDR1 and CDR2 sequences are SQVTM and ANQGSEA. CDR3 nucleotide sequence: TGCAGGACTACCTTCCTAGCGGGAGGGTACGAGCAGTACTTC. This codes for CRTTFLAGGYEQYF.

This clonotype was detected a few times. This chain links TRBV7-2 with TRBJ2-7, with 13 bases identical to TRBD2. The V segment lost 3 bases and the J segment 7 bases; nucleotides outside the gene matches: 3. The CDR3 covers 14 residues. Germline V gives CDR1 SGHTA, CDR2 FQGNSA. This CDR3 is CASSLGTSGVEQYF. The CDR3 DNA reads TGTGCCAGCAGCTTGGGGACTAGCGGGGTAGAGCAGTACTTC.

The chain employs TRBV27 and TRBJ2-5; 10 bases match TRBD2. Trimming took 4 bases from V and 2 from J; bases not matched to a gene: 10. CDR1 and CDR2 from the germline V gene are MNHEY and SMNVEV (reference sequence). CDR3 length equals 17 residues. CDR3 nucleotides: TGTGCCAGCAGTTCACTAGCGGGAACAGTAGGTCAAGAGACCCAGTACTTC. This translates into CASSSLAGTVGQETQYF.

The sample holds many counts of this clonotype. V is TRBV20-1 and J is TRBJ2-3; 11 nucleotides align to TRBD2. Germline CDR1 DFQATT, CDR2 SNEGSKA (reference sequence). V trimming: 6 bases; J trimming: 4 bases; junction bases outside the gene matches: 12. The CDR3 contains 16 residues. In DNA form, the CDR3 reads TGCAGTGCATCCGCGTCCACTAGCGGGGGTTCAGATACGCAGTATTTT. Translated, it gives CSASASTSGGSDTQYF.

Ten or more counts support this clonotype. The rearrangement joins TRBV28 to TRBJ2-7, with a possible D match to TRBD1 (6 bases). The CDR3 has 13 residues. V was clipped by 8 bases and J by 0 bases, with 11 bases between them. Germline V gene lookup returns CDR1 MDHEN and CDR2 SYDVKM. CDR3 protein: CASRQASSYEQYF. CDR3 DNA sequence: TGTGCCAGCCGACAGGCGAGCTCCTACGAGCAGTACTTC.

This clonotype was recorded many times. V and J are TRBV7-2 and TRBJ2-3; 9 nucleotides match TRBD2. The length of the CDR3 is 15 residues. The germline V gene has CDR1 SGHTA and CDR2 FQGNSA. V lost 4 bases to trimming and J lost 8 bases; unmatched junction nucleotides: 10. The CDR3: CASSSIAGAQGTQYF. The CDR3, as DNA: TGTGCCAGCAGCTCGATAGCGGGGGCCCAAGGTACGCAGTATTTT. Using reference TRBV7-2 and TRBJ2-3 for the parts outside the CDR3, the full variable domain is GAGVSQSPSNKVTEKGKDVELRCDPISGHTALYWYRQSLGQGLEFLIYFQGNSAPDKSGLPSDRFSAERTGGSVSTLTIQRTQQEDSAVYLCASSSIAGAQGTQYFGPGTRLTVL.

In this sample, this clonotype turned up a few times. V usage is TRBV10-3 and J usage is TRBJ1-2; 10 positions agree with TRBD1. The V gene's germline CDR1 is ENHRY and CDR2 SYGVKD. The V gene end was trimmed by 4 bases and the J gene end by 8 bases; junction bases not matched to a gene: 7. The CDR3 covers 14 residues. The CDR3 coding sequence is TGTGCCATCAGTGCGGGGACAGGGGAACCGGGCTACACCTTC. This codes for CAISAGTGEPGYTF.

The chain is built from TRBV28 and TRBJ2-4; 11 bases are a match to TRBD2. Germline loops: CDR1 MDHEN, CDR2 SYDVKM. The CDR3 sequence is 19 residues long. With V trimmed by 6 bases and J by 0 bases, 13 bases remained unmatched. This CDR3 reads CASSPGIAGGFLAKNIQYF. Here the CDR3 DNA reads TGTGCCAGCAGCCCCGGGATAGCGGGAGGGTTTTTAGCCAAAAACATTCAGTACTTC.